These T cell receptor beta chains were read from a single sample in a study of cytomegalovirus exposure and HLA in healthy donors. Only in-frame clones appear in the TCRdb table, and some are missing; sequencing was by immunoSEQ multiplex PCR. The table records around 150,000 clones, less than 90% of them present only once. The sample was PBMCs. The source of these receptors is a woman aged 18-29 years in good health and CMV-seronegative. The CDR3 runs from the conserved cysteine through the conserved F or W. D genes are given only for firm matches. The size field is filled for only some rows; it gives once, few, many or a size class.

TRBV5-4	-	TRBJ1-1	-	CASSFQNRNTEAFF	TGTGCCAGCAGCTTTCAGAACAGGAACACTGAAGCTTTCTTT
TRBV27	-	TRBJ2-3	-	CASSLLLLGADTQYF	TGTGCCAGCAGTCTACTACTACTAGGCGCAGATACGCAGTATTTT
TRBV19	-	TRBJ1-2	-	CASSIGMRGVLNGYTF	TGTGCCAGTAGTATCGGGATGCGAGGAGTTCTTAATGGCTACACCTTC
TRBV6-1	-	TRBJ1-2	-	CASSEDFLYGYTF	TGTGCCAGCAGTGAAGATTTTCTTTATGGCTACACCTTC
TRBV4-1	-	TRBJ1-1	-	CASSDILNTEAFF	TGCGCCAGCAGCGACATCCTGAACACTGAAGCTTTCTTT
TRBV7-9	-	TRBJ2-1	-	CASSLSEVYEQFF	TGTGCCAGCAGCTTAAGTGAGGTCTATGAGCAGTTCTTC
TRBV7-3	-	TRBJ1-5	once	CASSLIPGQPQHF	TGTGCCAGCAGCTTAATTCCCGGTCAGCCCCAGCATTTT
TRBV28	-	TRBJ2-1	once	CASSLPFFSSYNEQFF	TGTGCCAGCAGTTTACCATTCTTCAGCTCCTACAATGAGCAGTTCTTC
TRBV4-1	-	TRBJ1-4	-	CASSQAYGEKLFF	TGCGCCAGCAGCCAAGCCTACGGGGAAAAACTGTTTTTT
TRBV30	TRBD2	TRBJ2-2	-	CAWSASRTSGSTQTGELFF	TGTGCCTGGAGTGCCTCGAGGACTAGCGGGAGTACTCAAACCGGGGAGCTGTTTTTT
TRBV2	-	TRBJ1-5	-	CANSQGPNQPQHF	TGTGCCAACTCACAGGGACCAAATCAGCCCCAGCATTTT
TRBV28	TRBD1	TRBJ1-6	-	CASRDRDFKRLGLDSPLHF	TGTGCCAGCAGAGACAGGGATTTTAAACGTTTGGGATTAGATTCACCCCTCCACTTT
TRBV5-1	TRBD1	TRBJ1-3	-	CASSSTTGSWSTIYF	TGCGCCAGCAGCTCCACGACAGGGAGCTGGAGCACCATATATTTT
TRBV19	-	TRBJ2-4	-	CASSSDSSRLLGAKNIQYF	TGTGCCAGTAGTTCCGATTCCAGTCGACTACTGGGGGCCAAAAACATTCAGTACTTC